This T cell receptor beta chain was obtained from a study of blood T cell repertoires in COVID-19 (TCRdb year 2020). With respect to the entire study: The collaborator samples originated in the United States, Italy and Spain and spanned the acute and convalescent phases of COVID-19. The prospective study material was composed of cDNA or gDNA derived from T cells, B-cell-depleted T cells, or PBMCs. Samples came from the ongoing ImmuneRACE study (first 160 participants) plus 1,254 subjects from 6 global collaborators. A freely available public database, intended as a resource for researchers studying the immune response to SARS-CoV-2, is where the repertoires were released. Where available, HLA class I and class II types were obtained from metadata supplied by the sample provider rather than from assay-based typing. Deeply sampled blood TCRbeta repertoires from subjects exposed to, actively infected with, or recovered from COVID-19 were included in the dataset. The sample metadata nearly always contained a de-identified subject ID, COVID-19 status, age in years and sex.

TCRbeta CDR3 regions were amplified from genomic DNA using the immunoSEQ Assay, a bias-controlled multiplex PCR. Per the original workflow: The number of nucleated cells in each sample was estimated from the amplification of reference gene primers within the assay. To quantify the absolute abundance of each unique TCRbeta CDR3 rearrangement, sequence reads were collapsed and filtered. For each sample, productive Simpson clonality was calculated as the square root of Simpson's diversity index across productive rearrangements. TCRdb re-hosts the immuneACCESS table, in-frame sequences only. Its copies lack some clones; in the studies checked, an unresolved V gene accounts for under half of them, and the cause for the rest is not known. V and J calls plus clone size are reproduced from that table; the DNA served to infer D and trimming. This sample gives around 93,000 clones in total; 77% of them show up just once. The top ten constitute approximately 9.3% of the sample.

For this clone: Its specific antigen is unknown. Nothing much larger sits one base from this clone, and base qualities are not available.

V has 4 bases trimmed and J has 0 bases trimmed; junction bases matching no gene number 15. Based on the germline V gene, the CDR1 and CDR2 sequences are MDHEN and SYDVKM. From cysteine to phenylalanine, the CDR3 is 20 amino acids long. The retained sequence is limited to the CDR3, 60 bases, with the frame set at the first base. Paper-wide results and their limitations: The amount of clinical and demographic metadata varied by source and participant and was provided uncurated.

Collaborating institutions collected whole blood in K2EDTA tubes following their own protocols. For TCRbeta analysis, collaborators shipped samples as frozen whole blood, isolated PBMCs, or DNA extracted from either of those sample types. The chain is made from TRBV28 and TRBJ2-3; 11 bases in between match TRBD2. This receptor was identified in a woman older than 75 with acute or convalescent COVID-19. The sequenced sample consisted of peripheral blood. The CDR3 sequence is CASSSGGLAGSSPSTDTQYF. The DNA reads TGTGCCAGCAGTTCCGGAGGACTAGCGGGTTCTTCCCCTAGCACAGATACGCAGTATTTT.